This is a list of T cell receptor beta chains from one sample in a study of PD-L1 blockade in urothelial cancer. Clones were sequenced by immunoSEQ multiplex PCR, and TCRdb holds only the in-frame ones, with some missing. The data contain tens of thousands of clones, approximately 78% of them seen just once; the ten biggest clones take up roughly 3.1%. This specimen was PBMCs, taken around atezolizumab (anti-PD-L1) treatment. The receptors were sampled from a man in his 70s with urothelial cancer. Both conserved end residues are part of each CDR3. The D gene is left open where the match is weak. Some rows have no size entry. The others give once, few or many, or a class for an expanded clone.

J: TRBJ2-7; size: .; D: .; V: TRBV29-1; length: 11; CDR3: CSVGRWYEQYF; DNA: TGCAGCGTTGGGAGGTGGTACGAGCAGTACTTC
J: TRBJ2-7; size: .; D: TRBD1; V: TRBV2; length: 13; CDR3: CASGDRGRYEQYF; DNA: TGTGCCAGCGGGGACAGGGGGCGTTACGAGCAGTACTTC
J: TRBJ2-5; size: .; D: TRBD2; V: TRBV7-2; length: 17; CDR3: CASSLARGGTRSETQYF; DNA: TGTGCCAGCAGCTTAGCCCGGGGTGGGACTAGGTCTGAGACCCAGTACTTC
J: TRBJ2-3; size: .; D: .; V: TRBV10-3; length: 16; CDR3: CAISEPRGPTTDTQYF; DNA: TGTGCCATCAGTGAGCCCCGCGGGCCAACCACAGATACGCAGTATTTT
J: TRBJ2-1; size: .; D: TRBD2; V: TRBV7-8; length: 18; CDR3: CASSPSSGTTYSYNEQFF; DNA: TGTGCCAGCAGCCCTTCTAGCGGGACGACCTACTCCTACAATGAGCAGTTCTTC
J: TRBJ1-3; size: .; D: .; V: TRBV27; length: 16; CDR3: CASSFRSDFSGNTIYF; DNA: TGTGCCAGCAGTTTCAGGTCGGATTTCTCTGGAAACACCATATATTTT
J: TRBJ2-3; size: .; D: .; V: TRBV28; length: 15; CDR3: CASSSHSSGTDTQYF; DNA: TGTGCCAGCAGTTCCCATTCTAGCGGCACAGATACGCAGTATTTT
J: TRBJ2-2; size: .; D: .; V: TRBV28; length: 16; CDR3: CASSFSGNSNTGELFF; DNA: TGTGCCAGCAGTTTCTCGGGGAATTCGAACACCGGGGAGCTGTTTTTT
J: TRBJ2-3; size: .; D: .; V: TRBV20-1; length: 11; CDR3: CSAVSRVEQYF; DNA: TGCAGTGCTGTCTCCCGGGTTGAGCAGTATTTT
J: TRBJ2-7; size: once; D: TRBD1; V: TRBV7-8; length: 15; CDR3: CASSLTGQGEYEQYF; DNA: TGTGCCAGCAGCCTCACTGGACAGGGGGAATACGAGCAGTACTTC
J: TRBJ2-1; size: .; D: .; V: TRBV19; length: 16; CDR3: CASSIVWTPSYNEQFF; DNA: TGTGCCAGTAGTATAGTGTGGACTCCCTCCTACAATGAGCAGTTCTTC
J: TRBJ1-3; size: once; D: TRBD1; V: TRBV18; length: 15; CDR3: CASSPRDRDRNTIYF; DNA: TGTGCCAGCTCACCCCGGGACAGGGACCGGAACACCATATATTTT
J: TRBJ1-5; size: .; D: .; V: TRBV12-1; length: 14; CDR3: CASRHRGFGQPQHF; DNA: TGTGCCAGCAGACACAGGGGTTTCGGTCAGCCCCAGCATTTT
J: TRBJ1-1; size: many; D: .; V: TRBV2; length: 13; CDR3: CASSAGGFDEAFF; DNA: TGTGCCAGCAGTGCGGGGGGATTTGATGAAGCTTTCTTT
J: TRBJ1-2; size: few; D: .; V: TRBV9; length: 13; CDR3: CASSLTASGGYTF; DNA: TGTGCCAGCTCCCTGACCGCCTCCGGGGGCTACACCTTC
J: TRBJ1-5; size: .; D: .; V: TRBV6-1; length: 13; CDR3: CATGPDINQPQHF; DNA: TGCGCCACAGGTCCGGACATAAATCAGCCCCAGCATTTT
J: TRBJ2-7; size: once; D: .; V: TRBV30; length: 15; CDR3: CAWSGRVLSSYEQYF; DNA: TGTGCCTGGAGTGGCCGGGTGTTGAGCTCCTACGAGCAGTACTTC
J: TRBJ2-5; size: .; D: .; V: TRBV5-4; length: 14; CDR3: CASSLRRRWETQYF; DNA: TGTGCCAGCAGCTTGCGACGGCGGTGGGAGACCCAGTACTTC
J: TRBJ1-2; size: .; D: .; V: TRBV9; length: 14; CDR3: CASSVAVTNYGYTF; DNA: TGTGCCAGCAGCGTAGCGGTAACTAACTATGGCTACACCTTC
J: TRBJ2-7; size: once; D: TRBD1; V: TRBV28; length: 15; CDR3: CASSPQGEPGREQYF; DNA: TGTGCCAGCAGCCCCCAGGGGGAGCCCGGTAGGGAGCAGTACTTC
J: TRBJ1-2; size: .; D: TRBD1; V: TRBV5-1; length: 16; CDR3: CASSPTPGQGAYGYTF; DNA: TGCGCCAGCAGCCCGACTCCGGGACAGGGGGCCTATGGCTACACCTTC
J: TRBJ2-2; size: .; D: .; V: TRBV29-1; length: 14; CDR3: CSVGEGGDTGELFF; DNA: TGCAGCGTTGGAGAAGGGGGAGACACCGGGGAGCTGTTTTTT
J: TRBJ2-3; size: .; D: TRBD1; V: TRBV7-7; length: 15; CDR3: CASSRGTGNTDTQYF; DNA: TGTGCCAGCAGTCGGGGGACAGGTAACACAGATACGCAGTATTTT
J: TRBJ1-1; size: .; D: TRBD1; V: TRBV7-2; length: 15; CDR3: CASSFAGQINTEAFF; DNA: TGTGCCAGCAGCTTTGCGGGACAGATAAACACTGAAGCTTTCTTT
J: TRBJ1-6; size: few; D: .; V: TRBV7-9; length: 16; CDR3: CASGFGQPAGNSPLHF; DNA: TGTGCCAGCGGTTTCGGGCAGCCTGCGGGGAATTCACCCCTCCACTTT
J: TRBJ2-7; size: once; D: .; V: TRBV9; length: 14; CDR3: CASSVEQHAYEQYF; DNA: TGTGCCAGCAGCGTAGAACAGCACGCCTACGAGCAGTACTTC
J: TRBJ2-1; size: .; D: TRBD2; V: TRBV7-9; length: 15; CDR3: CASSLALAGAGEQFF; DNA: TGTGCCAGCAGCTTAGCGCTAGCGGGAGCGGGTGAGCAGTTCTTC
J: TRBJ2-6; size: .; D: TRBD2; V: TRBV5-1; length: 19; CDR3: CASSLVVAGVQTGANVLTF; DNA: TGCGCCAGCAGCTTGGTGGTAGCGGGAGTCCAAACCGGGGCCAACGTCCTGACTTTC
J: TRBJ2-3; size: .; D: TRBD1; V: TRBV6-6; length: 15; CDR3: CASSRQGRSTDTQYF; DNA: TGTGCCAGCAGTCGACAGGGCCGTAGCACAGATACGCAGTATTTT
J: TRBJ2-7; size: .; D: .; V: TRBV4-3; length: 13; CDR3: CASSQGDSYEQYF; DNA: TGCGCCAGCAGCCAAGGAGACTCCTACGAGCAGTACTTC
J: TRBJ1-4; size: few; D: TRBD1; V: TRBV13; length: 14; CDR3: CASSSGQLAEKLFF; DNA: TGTGCCAGCAGCTCGGGACAGTTAGCTGAAAAACTGTTTTTT
J: TRBJ1-5; size: few; D: .; V: TRBV7-3; length: 14; CDR3: CASSYRDSNQPQHF; DNA: TGTGCCAGCAGCTACAGGGATAGCAATCAGCCCCAGCATTTT
J: TRBJ2-5; size: few; D: .; V: TRBV4-3; length: 18; CDR3: CASSQALTGPGQQETQYF; DNA: TGCGCCAGCAGCCAAGCCCTGACAGGTCCAGGTCAACAAGAGACCCAGTACTTC
J: TRBJ2-1; size: .; D: .; V: TRBV7-6; length: 17; CDR3: CASSLAHWKTGRNEQFF; DNA: TGTGCCAGCAGCTTAGCCCACTGGAAGACAGGGAGGAATGAGCAGTTCTTC
J: TRBJ2-7; size: .; D: .; V: TRBV5-1; length: 14; CDR3: CASSFRAGISEQYF; DNA: TGCGCCAGCAGCTTCCGAGCCGGGATCTCCGAGCAGTACTTC
J: TRBJ2-2; size: .; D: .; V: TRBV28; length: 11; CDR3: CVTRNTGELFF; DNA: TGTGTTACTCGGAACACCGGGGAGCTGTTTTTT
J: TRBJ1-1; size: .; D: .; V: TRBV11-2; length: 14; CDR3: CASSLWQLNTEAFF; DNA: TGTGCCAGCAGCTTATGGCAACTGAACACTGAAGCTTTCTTT
J: TRBJ1-6; size: .; D: TRBD1; V: TRBV2; length: 12; CDR3: CASGDSNSPLHF; DNA: TGTGCCAGCGGGGACAGTAATTCACCCCTCCACTTT
J: TRBJ2-1; size: .; D: TRBD1; V: TRBV15; length: 15; CDR3: CATSRDPGTDNEQFF; DNA: TGTGCCACCAGCAGAGATCCCGGGACAGACAATGAGCAGTTCTTC
J: TRBJ2-2; size: few; D: TRBD2; V: TRBV5-4; length: 17; CDR3: CASSLADSGSYTGELFF; DNA: TGTGCCAGCAGCTTGGCAGATAGCGGGAGTTACACCGGGGAGCTGTTTTTT
J: TRBJ2-1; size: .; D: .; V: TRBV18; length: 13; CDR3: CASSPIVYDEQFF; DNA: TGTGCCAGCTCACCAATAGTTTACGATGAGCAGTTCTTC